This TCR beta chain was captured in a study of T cell changes during pregnancy in multiple sclerosis (dated by TCRdb to between 2019 and 2020). Some background on the complete study: The study examined how the T cell repertoire changed over the course of pregnancy in women with multiple sclerosis.

V has 8 bases trimmed and J has 5 bases trimmed; junction bases matching no gene number 11. As encoded in the germline V gene, CDR1 is MGHRA while CDR2 is YSYEKL. There are 15 amino acids in the CDR3, from cysteine to phenylalanine inclusive. Only the CDR3 DNA is retained, 45 bases long and in frame from the first base. Library preparation employed the immunoSEQ multiplex PCR assay. TCRdb obtained this table from immuneACCESS and retained in-frame rearrangements with V and J assigned. These tables miss some clones; where compared with another copy, unresolved V genes account for less than half of the shortfall, and the remainder is unexplained. The sample table contains around 56,000 clones; only one count was recorded for 89% of them. The top ten clonotypes cover 1.8% of the sample. Points on this clone: Its cognate antigen has yet to be identified. No base quality information exists; no much larger clone differs at one position.

The sample in question was peripheral blood, obtained after pregnancy. The sequence joins TRBV4-1 to TRBJ2-1, with 8 middle bases fitting TRBD2. This TCR came from a female donor with multiple sclerosis, enrolled in a pregnancy study. This receptor carries the CDR3 CASPLGREGHNEQFF. The sequence in DNA is TGCGCCAGCCCCCTCGGGAGGGAAGGACACAATGAGCAGTTCTTC.